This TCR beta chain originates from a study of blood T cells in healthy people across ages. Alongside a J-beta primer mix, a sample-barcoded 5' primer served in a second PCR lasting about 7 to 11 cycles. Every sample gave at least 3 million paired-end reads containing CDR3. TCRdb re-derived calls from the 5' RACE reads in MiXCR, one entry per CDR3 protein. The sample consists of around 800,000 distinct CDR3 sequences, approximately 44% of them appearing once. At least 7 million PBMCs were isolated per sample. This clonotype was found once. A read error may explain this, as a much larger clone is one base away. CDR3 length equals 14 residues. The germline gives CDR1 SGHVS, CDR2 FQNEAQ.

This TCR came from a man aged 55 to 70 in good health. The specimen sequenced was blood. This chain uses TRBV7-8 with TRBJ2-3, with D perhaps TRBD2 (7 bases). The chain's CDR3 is CASSLDRGADAQYF. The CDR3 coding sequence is TGTGCCAGCAGCTTAGATCGGGGGGCAGATGCGCAGTATTTT.